This TCR beta chain was documented in a study of CXCR3-negative and CXCR3-positive naive CD8 T cells. On the study more broadly: Roughly 140 million TRB reads in total, about 1.5 +/- 0.3 million per library. Study-wide results and limits: Diversity ran similarly high across both naive subsets but far lower in memory CD8+ cells. Memory cells diverged, while naive CXCR3-positive and CXCR3-negative cells had similar TRBV-TRBJ usage.

With respect to this clonotype: Its antigen is unknown.

The libraries of TRB cDNA were prepared using 5' RACE with UMI labels. TCRdb reprocessed the 5' RACE reads; each CDR3 protein has one entry and no DNA is given. This listing includes 25,000 to 35,000 distinct CDR3 sequences. The CDR3 runs to 16 residues. The germline V gene encodes CDR1 SGDLS and CDR2 YYNGEE. Sequences were obtained from memory CD8+ T cells from blood. The chain uses TRBV9 and TRBJ2-2; checking the TCRdb D call of TRBD1 is not possible without DNA. This sequence originates from a human donor in good health. Some clones in this sample may be carry-over from other donors' samples. The CDR3 reads CASSVDRALNTGELFF.